These 16 T cell receptor beta chains share one sample of origin, sequenced in a study of CD8+ T cells in alopecia areata. Reverse transcribed after extraction, RNA yielded cDNA as the sequencing template. The data were produced by immunoSEQ multiplex PCR, yet TCRdb's version contains in-frame clones alone and is incomplete. The sample carries 140,000 to 150,000 clones, 58% recorded once. The sequencing used CD4+ T cells sorted from blood, collected at week 0. Receptors were obtained from a human donor with alopecia areata.

The chain carries TRBV10-2 and TRBJ2-7; either TRBD1 or TRBD2 may fit D (6 bases each). This CDR3 is built from 14 residues. Germline V gene data show CDR1 as WSHSY and CDR2 as SAAADI. V shed 6 bases and J shed 6 bases, with 18 bases lying between them. The CDR3 spells CASSLGIRGREQYF. As DNA, the CDR3 is TGCGCCAGCAGCCTCGGGATCCGGGGGCGCGAGCAGTACTTC.

This chain links TRBV7-3 with TRBJ1-1, with D unresolved. Trimming shortened V by 5 bases and J by 1 base, and 11 bases separated the two germline ends. The CDR3 contains 14 residues. Germline V gene data show CDR1 as SGHTA and CDR2 as FQGTGA. The CDR3 region has the DNA TGTGCCAGCAGCCCCGGACCCGAGAACACTGAAGCTTTCTTT. It specifies CASSPGPENTEAFF.

The rearrangement links TRBV18 to TRBJ1-5; no clear D. The germline V and J ends were trimmed by 1 base and 5 bases, with 6 bases remaining between them. The CDR3 consists of 13 residues. Germline values: CDR1 KGHSH, CDR2 LQKENI. CDR3 DNA sequence: TGTGCCAGCTCACCACGCCTCGATCAGCCCCAGCATTTT. Amino acid sequence: CASSPRLDQPQHF.

The chain is built from TRBV29-1 and TRBJ2-5; D may be TRBD2 (5 bases). V was cut by 4 bases and J by 4 bases, with 10 bases left in between. The CDR3 runs to 12 residues. The germline V gene has CDR1 SQVTM and CDR2 ANQGSEA. The CDR3 loop is CSVGSGGETQYF. CDR3 sequence (DNA): TGCAGCGTTGGGAGTGGAGGAGAGACCCAGTACTTC. The whole variable domain, filled in from reference TRBV29-1 and TRBJ2-5, reads SAVISQKPSRDICQRGTSLTIQCQVDSQVTMMFWYRQQPGQSLTLIATANQGSEATYESGFVIDKFPISRPNLTFSTLTVSNMSPEDSSIYLCSVGSGGETQYFGPGTRLLVL.

The chain uses TRBV29-1 and TRBJ2-7; either TRBD1 or TRBD2 may supply D (5 bases each). Germline values: CDR1 SQVTM, CDR2 ANQGSEA. V was shortened by 4 bases and J by 4 bases, with 14 bases between the two germline ends. This CDR3 contains 13 residues. DNA of the CDR3: TGCAGCGTTGTTGGGGGAATGAAGTACGAGCAGTACTTC. Translated, it gives CSVVGGMKYEQYF.

The rearrangement joins TRBV5-1 to TRBJ1-6; weak D call: TRBD1 (6 bases). Germline V gives CDR1 SGHRS, CDR2 YFSETQ. This CDR3 region has 15 residues. Trimming removed 0 bases at V and 7 bases at J, with 11 bases between. CDR3 sequence reads: CASSLDRVGNSPLHF. The CDR3 DNA follows: TGCGCCAGCAGCTTGGACAGGGTGGGGAATTCACCCCTCCACTTT.

The chain joins TRBV7-9 to TRBJ1-5; D uncertain. The CDR3 runs to 15 residues. With 5 bases removed from V and 2 bases from J, the gap between germline ends came to 13 bases. Germline lookup yields CDR1 SEHNR and CDR2 FQNEAQ (reference sequence). CDR3: CASSLTDGGNQPQHF. CDR3 sequence (DNA): TGTGCCAGCAGCCTAACGGACGGTGGCAATCAGCCCCAGCATTTT.

The genes are TRBV7-9 and TRBJ2-2; the match to TRBD2 covers 9 bases. Unmatched junction bases numbered 11, after V lost 5 bases and J lost 7 bases. Germline assignment: CDR1 SEHNR and CDR2 FQNEAQ (reference sequence). There are 16 residues in the CDR3. The CDR3 loop is CASSRSGGAGGGELFF. The DNA of the CDR3 is TGTGCCAGCAGCCGTAGCGGGGGCGCCGGAGGCGGGGAGCTGTTTTTT.

This chain joins TRBV7-8 and TRBJ2-1; 9 bases match TRBD2. CDR3 size: 14 residues. The V segment lost 6 bases and the J segment 12 bases; nucleotides outside the gene matches: 12. The germline V gene encodes CDR1 SGHVS and CDR2 FQNEAQ. CDR3 DNA: TGTGCCAGCAGGAGGGCTAGCGGGGAGGTATGGCAGTTCTTC. Translated, it gives CASRRASGEVWQFF.

This rearrangement joins TRBV30 to TRBJ2-1; 8 bases align to TRBD2. There are 14 residues in the CDR3. Trimming at V came to 1 base and at J to 3 bases, leaving 2 bases not matched to a gene. The germline V gene has CDR1 GTSNPN and CDR2 SVGIG (reference sequence). The DNA for the CDR3 is TGTGCCTGGAGTGGCGGGGGGAACTACAATGAGCAGTTCTTC. This codes for CAWSGGGNYNEQFF.

This chain links TRBV29-1 with TRBJ1-1; D uncertain. This CDR3 has 13 residues. Germline CDR1 SQVTM, CDR2 ANQGSEA. Trimming cost V 4 bases and J 5 bases, with 14 bases left between them. This chain's CDR3 is CSVALDIGTEAFF. Here the CDR3 DNA reads TGCAGCGTTGCCCTCGACATCGGGACTGAAGCTTTCTTT.

The chain couples TRBV5-1 to TRBJ2-3; 7 bases line up with TRBD1. The CDR3 is 15 amino acids. Germline V gene data show CDR1 as SGHRS and CDR2 as YFSETQ. V was pared by 2 bases and J by 3 bases, with 6 bases of the junction left unmatched. The chain's CDR3 is CASSLRTGGTDTQYF. CDR3 coding DNA: TGCGCCAGCAGCTTACGGACAGGTGGGACAGATACGCAGTATTTT.

The chain recombines TRBV4-1 with TRBJ2-3, with 10 bases matching TRBD1. The V gene end was trimmed by 2 bases and the J gene end by 2 bases; junction bases not matched to a gene: 7. The CDR3 is 17 residues long. Per the germline V gene, CDR1 is MGHRA and CDR2 is YSYEKL. The CDR3 is CASSQKPGTGVTDTQYF. The CDR3 bases are TGCGCCAGCAGCCAAAAACCCGGGACAGGGGTCACAGATACGCAGTATTTT.

This clone showed up just a few times. This same CDR3 is encoded by further DNA sequences in the sample. The V gene is TRBV13, the J gene TRBJ1-1; D unclear. Germline values: CDR1 PRHDT, CDR2 FYEKMQ (reference sequence). This CDR3 spans 14 amino acids. The V end was cut by 6 bases, the J end by 0 bases, with 11 bases between. Written as DNA, the CDR3 is TGTGCCAGCAGTCCTAGGGCACTGAACACTGAAGCTTTCTTT. Translating it yields CASSPRALNTEAFF. Complete variable domain (other parts from reference TRBV13 and TRBJ1-1): AAGVIQSPRHLIKEKRETATLKCYPIPRHDTVYWYQQGPGQDPQFLISFYEKMQSDKGSIPDRFSAQQFSDYHSELNMSSLELGDSALYFCASSPRALNTEAFFGQGTRLTVV.

The table lists this clone with a few counts. V gene TRBV29-1 combines with J gene TRBJ2-7; D unresolved. CDR1 is SQVTM, CDR2 ANQGSEA, per germline. V lost 6 bases and J 7 bases, leaving 10 bases between the germline ends. This CDR3 has 10 amino acids. CDR3 DNA sequence: TGCAGCGTCGGTTCCCGGGAGCAGTACTTC. Translating gives CSVGSREQYF.

This chain joins TRBV5-1 and TRBJ2-5; TRBD2 agrees at 9 bases. From germline, CDR1 is SGHRS and CDR2 YFSETQ. Germline trimming cut 3 bases from V and 4 bases from J; bases unmatched to any gene: 4. This CDR3 is 14 amino acids long. The CDR3 DNA sequence: TGCGCCAGCAGCTCCTCGACTAGCGGAGAGACCCAGTACTTC. Amino acid sequence: CASSSSTSGETQYF.